One sample yielded the 25 T cell receptor beta chains listed below, sequenced in a study of CD4 T cells in relation to SARS-CoV-2 and coronaviruses. CD4+ T cells from unexposed donors were obtained before the COVID-19 pandemic (2011-2018). The table came from immunoSEQ multiplex PCR; TCRdb's copy has only in-frame clones and leaves some out. The repertoire holds about 68,000 clones, with roughly 93% as singletons. Sequencing was performed on naive CD4+ T cells from PBMCs. Subset reported: naive CD4+ T cells isolated by negative enrichment. All receptors derive from a human donor in good health.

The chain employs TRBV3-1 (or the pseudogene TRBV3-2) and TRBJ2-7; no clear D gene. Germline values: CDR1 LGHDT, CDR2 YNNKEL (reference sequence). CDR3 length: 11 amino acids. V was trimmed by 0 bases and J by 10 bases, leaving 7 bases between them. In DNA, the CDR3 is TGTGCCAGCAGCCAAGAAGGGCCCCAGTACTTC. This codes for CASSQEGPQYF.

V gene TRBV5-1 combines with J gene TRBJ1-4; 11 bases agree with TRBD1. J lost 7 bases, V lost 1 base, and 3 bases had no gene match. Germline V gives CDR1 SGHRS, CDR2 YFSETQ. The CDR3 runs to 15 residues. CDR3: CASSLIGTGGEKLFF. The CDR3 DNA sequence: TGCGCCAGCAGCTTGATCGGGACAGGGGGTGAAAAACTGTTTTTT. Drawing the rest from reference TRBV5-1 and TRBJ1-4, the complete variable domain is KAGVTQTPRYLIKTRGQQVTLSCSPISGHRSVSWYQQTPGQGLQFLFEYFSETQRNKGNFPGRFSGRQFSNSRSEMNVSTLELGDSALYLCASSLIGTGGEKLFFGSGTQLSVL.

J is TRBJ1-2 and V is TRBV24-1, with TRBD1 as a possible D gene (5 bases). The CDR3 has 14 residues. Germline assignment: CDR1 KGHDR and CDR2 SFDVKD. The V end was cut by 2 bases, the J end by 4 bases, with 10 bases between. CDR3 sequence reads: CATSDSGAAYGYTF. Written as DNA, the CDR3 is TGTGCCACCAGTGATTCTGGGGCAGCCTATGGCTACACCTTC.

The chain recombines TRBV21-1 with TRBJ1-5. TRBV21-1 is a pseudogene. This CDR3 spans 15 amino acids. The CDR3 coding sequence is TGTGCCAGCAGCAAAGACGGGGGTGGGAATCAGCCCCAGCATTTT. This codes for CASSKDGGGNQPQHF.

V is TRBV5-1 and J is TRBJ2-5; perhaps TRBD1 as D (6 bases). CDR3 size: 14 residues. Between the trimmed V and J ends, which lost 2 bases and 5 bases, there was a span of 13 bases. CDR1 is SGHRS and CDR2 is YFSETQ in the germline V gene. CDR3 bases: TGCGCCAGCAGCTTTTCACAGGGCCGGGAGACCCAGTACTTC. As protein: CASSFSQGRETQYF.

The genes are TRBV6-5 and TRBJ1-3; maybe TRBD1 (6 bases). Germline V gene sequence: CDR1 MNHEY, CDR2 SVGAGI. V lost 10 bases and J 4 bases, leaving 14 bases between the germline ends. The CDR3 runs to 13 residues. CDR3 nucleotides: TGTGCCACCAGCCGGACAGTCGGAAACACCATATATTTT. Translated: CATSRTVGNTIYF.

The gene calls are TRBV28 and TRBJ2-7, with D maybe TRBD1 (6 bases). This CDR3 contains 13 residues. Germline V lookup: CDR1 MDHEN, CDR2 SYDVKM. Between the trimmed V and J ends, which lost 5 bases and 0 bases, there was a span of 8 bases. The CDR3 DNA reads as TGTGCCAGCAGTCCACAGGGCTCCTACGAGCAGTACTTC. Translated, it gives CASSPQGSYEQYF.

The V gene is TRBV5-1, the J gene TRBJ1-1; 10 bases match TRBD1. CDR1 is SGHRS and CDR2 is YFSETQ in the germline V gene. The CDR3 is 16 residues long. J gave up 3 bases and V 0 bases, and 5 bases lay outside the gene matches. The CDR3 is CASSLEPGQGYTEAFF. The CDR3 nucleotides are TGCGCCAGCAGCTTGGAACCGGGACAGGGGTACACTGAAGCTTTCTTT. The variable domain in full, completed from reference TRBV5-1 and TRBJ1-1, reads KAGVTQTPRYLIKTRGQQVTLSCSPISGHRSVSWYQQTPGQGLQFLFEYFSETQRNKGNFPGRFSGRQFSNSRSEMNVSTLELGDSALYLCASSLEPGQGYTEAFFGQGTRLTVV.

V and J are TRBV5-4 and TRBJ2-1; 10 positions agree with TRBD2. Germline trimming cut 0 bases from V and 4 bases from J; bases unmatched to any gene: 7. The CDR3 covers 17 residues. Germline V gene data show CDR1 as SGHNT and CDR2 as YYREEE (reference sequence). The CDR3 DNA follows: TGTGCCAGCAGCTTGGCCGAGGGTAGCGGGGGGTACAATGAGCAGTTCTTC. Translating gives CASSLAEGSGGYNEQFF.

This clone was seen a single time. V is TRBV7-2 and J is TRBJ2-5, with D possibly matching TRBD2 (5 bases). CDR1 is SGHTA and CDR2 is FQGNSA in the germline V gene. Trimming left V 1 base short and J 4 bases short, with 13 bases between. The CDR3 is 15 amino acids. In DNA form, the CDR3 reads TGTGCCAGCAGCTTAGGTCCGGCTCGGGGAGAGACCCAGTACTTC. The encoded protein is CASSLGPARGETQYF.

The chain links TRBV19 to TRBJ2-3, with D possibly matching TRBD2 (5 bases). Trimming cost V 8 bases and J 3 bases, with 9 bases left between them. Germline CDR1 LNHDA, CDR2 SQIVND (reference sequence). CDR3 length: 12 amino acids. CDR3 bases: TGTGCCAGTGGGGAGTATACAGATACGCAGTATTTT. Protein product: CASGEYTDTQYF.

CDR3 region: CASSVAWVGDEQYF. In DNA form, the CDR3 reads TGTGCCAGCAGCGTAGCTTGGGTAGGCGACGAGCAGTACTTC. The chain links TRBV9 to TRBJ2-7; D unclear. Germline loops: CDR1 SGDLS, CDR2 YYNGEE. V was pared by 0 bases and J by 5 bases, with 12 bases between. This CDR3 region has 14 residues. The full variable domain, in which reference TRBV9 and TRBJ2-7 provide the parts outside the CDR3, is DSGVTQTPKHLITATGQRVTLRCSPRSGDLSVYWYQQSLDQGLQFLIQYYNGEERAKGNILERFSAQQFPDLHSELNLSSLELGDSALYFCASSVAWVGDEQYFGPGTRLTVT.

As regards this clone: This CDR3 is also generated by other DNA sequences in the sample. V and J are TRBV5-4 and TRBJ1-4; D unclear. V was clipped by 1 base and J by 8 bases, with 9 bases between them. Germline loops: CDR1 SGHNT, CDR2 YYREEE (reference sequence). This CDR3 comprises 13 residues. CDR3 in amino acids: CASSLFLGEKLFF. DNA of the CDR3: TGTGCCAGCAGCTTGTTCCTAGGGGAAAAACTGTTTTTT.

This clone has only one observation. This chain uses TRBV15 with TRBJ2-1; 16 nucleotides match TRBD2. Germline lookup yields CDR1 LNHNV and CDR2 YYDKDF (reference sequence). Trimming at V came to 5 bases and at J to 4 bases, leaving 2 bases not matched to a gene. This CDR3 is built from 16 residues. This CDR3 is CATSGTSGRVYNEQFF. In nucleotides, the CDR3 is TGTGCCACCAGCGGGACTAGCGGGAGGGTATACAATGAGCAGTTCTTC.

The chain combines TRBV5-4 with TRBJ1-2, with TRBD1 identical over 9 bases. V lost 1 base, J lost 2 bases, and 9 bases stayed unmatched. This CDR3 is 17 amino acids long. Germline CDR1 and CDR2: SGHNT and YYREEE (reference sequence). CDR3 coding DNA: TGTGCCAGCAGCTTGACAGGGGGCGTTAGGGCGAACTATGGCTACACCTTC. Its translation is CASSLTGGVRANYGYTF.

The rearrangement uses TRBV28 and TRBJ1-5, with no clear D. The length of the CDR3 is 15 residues. V shed 5 bases and J shed 7 bases, with 18 bases lying between them. Germline CDR1 and CDR2: MDHEN and SYDVKM. Here the CDR3 DNA reads TGTGCCAGCAGTCCGGGCGCGACCCTTAACCAGCCCCAGCATTTT. It is translated as CASSPGATLNQPQHF. Filled out from reference TRBV28 and TRBJ1-5, the complete variable domain reads DVKVTQSSRYLVKRTGEKVFLECVQDMDHENMFWYRQDPGLGLRLIYFSYDVKMKEKGDIPEGYSVSREKKERFSLILESASTNQTSMYLCASSPGATLNQPQHFGDGTRLSIL.

This clone occurred a few times. The CDR3 reads CASSSPRGASSYNSPLHF. CDR3 in DNA: TGTGCCAGCAGCTCCCCCCGTGGGGCGAGCTCCTATAATTCACCCCTCCACTTT. This rearrangement joins TRBV28 to TRBJ1-6, with D perhaps TRBD1 (5 bases). The V end was cut by 6 bases, the J end by 0 bases, with 18 bases between. The length of the CDR3 is 18 residues. Germline-derived CDR1 and CDR2 are MDHEN and SYDVKM. The whole variable domain, remainder taken from reference TRBV28 and TRBJ1-6, is DVKVTQSSRYLVKRTGEKVFLECVQDMDHENMFWYRQDPGLGLRLIYFSYDVKMKEKGDIPEGYSVSREKKERFSLILESASTNQTSMYLCASSSPRGASSYNSPLHFGNGTRLTVT.

The rearrangement joins TRBV7-9 to TRBJ2-1; 7 bases map to TRBD2. With 5 bases clipped from V and 2 bases from J, the junction kept 9 bases outside the gene matches. This CDR3 has 16 amino acids. CDR1 is SEHNR and CDR2 is FQNEAQ in the germline V gene (reference sequence). This CDR3 reads CASSVIGRGAYNEQFF. The CDR3 DNA sequence: TGTGCCAGCAGCGTAATTGGTCGGGGGGCCTACAATGAGCAGTTCTTC.

V is TRBV28 and J is TRBJ2-2, with 15 bases fitting TRBD2. V lost 6 bases to trimming and J lost 6 bases; unmatched junction nucleotides: 11. CDR1 and CDR2 from the germline V gene are MDHEN and SYDVKM. CDR3 size: 18 residues. The CDR3 here is CASSLPGLAGGIAGELFF. The CDR3 DNA reads TGTGCCAGCAGCCTTCCCGGACTAGCGGGAGGGATTGCCGGGGAGCTGTTTTTT.

V gene TRBV19 combines with J gene TRBJ2-1; 13 bases fit TRBD2. The CDR3 is 17 residues long. J was trimmed by 3 bases and V by 1 base; bases with no gene match: 3. CDR1 is LNHDA and CDR2 is SQIVND in the germline V gene (reference sequence). The CDR3 spells CASSIGLAGGIYNEQFF. CDR3 coding DNA: TGTGCCAGTAGTATAGGACTAGCGGGGGGAATCTACAATGAGCAGTTCTTC.

The chain recombines TRBV4-1 with TRBJ1-3; D may be TRBD1 (5 bases). Germline V CDR1 and CDR2: MGHRA, YSYEKL. V was pared by 1 base and J by 0 bases, with 13 bases between. The CDR3 extends over 17 amino acids. The CDR3 sequence is CASSQVGTAASGNTIYF. CDR3 in DNA: TGCGCCAGCAGCCAAGTCGGGACGGCAGCCTCTGGAAACACCATATATTTT.

The CDR3 DNA follows: TGTGCCAGCAGCCAAGTCTTTACAGGGGTTGACTACGAGCAGTACTTC. Translated, it gives CASSQVFTGVDYEQYF. The chain links TRBV14 to TRBJ2-7, with 7 bases fitting TRBD1. From germline, CDR1 is SGHDN and CDR2 FVKESK. V was clipped by 1 base and J by 3 bases; unmatched bases: 9. This CDR3 has 16 residues.

The chain links TRBV5-1 to TRBJ1-1; D remains unclear. The length of the CDR3 is 12 residues. Germline V gene lookup returns CDR1 SGHRS and CDR2 YFSETQ. The germline V and J ends were trimmed by 4 bases and 11 bases, with 15 bases remaining between them. CDR3 DNA sequence: TGCGCCAGCAGCCAACGGGTTGGTGGTGCTTTCTTT. Amino acid sequence: CASSQRVGGAFF.

V usage is TRBV21-1 and J usage is TRBJ2-5. TRBV21-1 is labeled a pseudogene. The CDR3 spans 12 residues. The DNA of the CDR3 is TGTGCCAGCACCACAGGGAGGGAGACCCAGTACTTC. This gives the protein CASTTGRETQYF.

J is TRBJ2-5 and V is TRBV19, with no clear D. The CDR3 consists of 13 residues. The germline V and J ends were trimmed by 3 bases and 5 bases, with 10 bases remaining between them. The germline CDR1 and CDR2 sequences are LNHDA and SQIVND (reference sequence). CDR3 amino acids: CASSINWRETQYF. In DNA, the CDR3 is TGTGCCAGTAGTATCAACTGGCGGGAGACCCAGTACTTC.